One sample yielded the 9 T cell receptor beta chains listed below, sequenced in a study of shared clonotypes between healthy human individuals (dated by TCRdb to between 2020 and 2021). The library was generated by the immunoSEQ multiplex PCR assay. TCRdb carries this immuneACCESS record with in-frame sequences only. Its versions omit some clonotypes, under half of them owing to an unresolved V gene in the studies checked, with the rest unexplained. This sample holds about 2.1 million clones; 85% to 95% were observed only once. The top ten hold approximately 1.7% of the sample. For the CD8 naive samples, CD45RO-negative cells were positively selected for CCR7, yielding a CD45RA+CCR7+ population from which TemRA cells were excluded. The sequenced material came from naive CD8+ T cells from PBMCs. The cell subset or site label corresponds to: CD45RA+CCR7+. Every receptor here comes from a young man in good health. Some clones in this sample may be carry-over from other donors' samples.

The chain combines TRBV7-3 with TRBJ2-5, with unresolved D. This CDR3 spans 15 amino acids. The V end was cut by 5 bases, the J end by 1 base, with 14 bases between. CDR1 SGHTA and CDR2 FQGTGA come from the germline V gene. Here the CDR3 reads CASSRTGSTQETQYF. The CDR3 nucleotides read TGTGCCAGCAGCCGTACCGGATCCACCCAAGAGACCCAGTACTTC.

The rearrangement uses TRBV20-1 and TRBJ2-7; TRBD1 might be the D (5 bases). Germline values: CDR1 DFQATT, CDR2 SNEGSKA (reference sequence). The CDR3 length is 11 residues. Trimming left V 5 bases short and J 6 bases short, with 11 bases between. As DNA, the CDR3 is TGCAGTGCTCCCAAGGGGATCGAGCAGTACTTC. It yields the protein CSAPKGIEQYF.

This chain joins TRBV23-1 and TRBJ2-3, with 11 bases lining up with TRBD2. TRBV23-1 is identified as an open reading frame with a role that is uncertain. The junction had 2 bases not matched to a gene; V was cut back by 0 bases and J by 6 bases. The CDR3 is 15 amino acids. CDR3 loop: CASSQSTSGSDTQYF. For the CDR3, the DNA is TGCGCCAGCAGTCAATCAACTAGCGGGAGCGATACGCAGTATTTT.

The CDR3 here is CASSPKTGRDEAFF. The CDR3 DNA reads TGCGCCAGCAGCCCCAAGACAGGCCGGGATGAAGCTTTCTTT. The chain has TRBV4-1 and TRBJ1-1, with D possibly TRBD1 on 6 matching bases. Deletions cut 4 bases from V and 7 bases from J, with 16 bases between. Germline values: CDR1 MGHRA, CDR2 YSYEKL. The CDR3 totals 14 residues.

The chain joins TRBV9 to TRBJ2-3; weak D call: TRBD1 (5 bases). The ends were cut back, 0 bases at V and 2 bases at J, with 13 bases in the middle. CDR3 size: 16 residues. CDR1 SGDLS and CDR2 YYNGEE come from the germline V gene. The CDR3 coding sequence is TGTGCCAGCAGCGTAGATGGCAGGGTGGACACAGATACGCAGTATTTT. Translating it yields CASSVDGRVDTDTQYF. Full variable domain (missing parts from reference TRBV9 and TRBJ2-3): DSGVTQTPKHLITATGQRVTLRCSPRSGDLSVYWYQQSLDQGLQFLIQYYNGEERAKGNILERFSAQQFPDLHSELNLSSLELGDSALYFCASSVDGRVDTDTQYFGPGTRLTVL.

The V gene is TRBV29-1, the J gene TRBJ1-1; D unresolved. With 6 bases removed from V and 1 base from J, the gap between germline ends came to 12 bases. This CDR3 spans 13 amino acids. Germline V gene data show CDR1 as SQVTM and CDR2 as ANQGSEA. CDR3 in amino acids: CSVPVGGNTEAFF. CDR3 nucleotides: TGCAGCGTCCCTGTTGGAGGGAACACTGAAGCTTTCTTT.

J is TRBJ1-3 and V is TRBV28, with TRBD1 matching 7 bases. V was pared by 3 bases and J by 2 bases, with 1 base of the junction left unmatched. CDR1 and CDR2 from the germline V gene are MDHEN and SYDVKM. There are 14 residues in the CDR3. The CDR3 is CASSFGTAGNTIYF. CDR3 nucleotides: TGTGCCAGCAGTTTCGGGACAGCTGGAAACACCATATATTTT.

The chain joins TRBV6-5 to TRBJ2-1; D is ambiguous. The CDR3 spans 13 residues. Germline V gene lookup returns CDR1 MNHEY and CDR2 SVGAGI. V was trimmed by 4 bases and J by 1 base, leaving 5 bases between them. CDR3 sequence reads: CASSFSSYNEQFF. The CDR3 DNA follows: TGTGCCAGCAGTTTTTCGTCCTACAATGAGCAGTTCTTC.

The chain couples TRBV6-1 to TRBJ1-1; no clear D. V was pared by 6 bases and J by 1 base, with 9 bases between. Germline CDR1 is MNHNS and CDR2 is SASEGT. The CDR3 has 13 residues. The chain's CDR3 is CASRGMSNTEAFF. The CDR3 coding sequence is TGTGCCAGCAGGGGGATGTCGAACACTGAAGCTTTCTTT.